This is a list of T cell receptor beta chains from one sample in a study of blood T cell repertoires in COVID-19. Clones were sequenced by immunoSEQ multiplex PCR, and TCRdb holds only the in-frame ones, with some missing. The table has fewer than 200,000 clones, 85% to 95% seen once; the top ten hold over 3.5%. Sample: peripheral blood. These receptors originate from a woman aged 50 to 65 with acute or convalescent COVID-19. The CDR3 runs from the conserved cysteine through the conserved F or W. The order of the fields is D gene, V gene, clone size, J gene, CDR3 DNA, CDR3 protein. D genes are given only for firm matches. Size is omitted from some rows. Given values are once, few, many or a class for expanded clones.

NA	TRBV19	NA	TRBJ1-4	TGTGCCAGTAGTATACGGAAGCCGAGGTGGGAAAAACTGTTTTTT	CASSIRKPRWEKLFF
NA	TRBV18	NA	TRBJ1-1	TGTGCCAGCTCACCACCTGGACAATCGACTGAAGCTTTCTTT	CASSPPGQSTEAFF
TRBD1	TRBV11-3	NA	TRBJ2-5	TGTGCCAGCAGCTTAGCCTACAGGGGAATGGAGACCCAGTACTTC	CASSLAYRGMETQYF
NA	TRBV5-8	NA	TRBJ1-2	TGTGCCAGCAGCTTGGGCAGGTCGGGCTACACCTTC	CASSLGRSGYTF
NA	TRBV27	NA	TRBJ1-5	TGTGCCAGCAGTTATGGGGGGGCAAGCCTTGCGAATCAGCCCCAGCATTTT	CASSYGGASLANQPQHF
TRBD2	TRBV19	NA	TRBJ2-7	TGTGCCAGTAGTATATCTCGGGGGGGCTACGAGCAGTACTTC	CASSISRGGYEQYF
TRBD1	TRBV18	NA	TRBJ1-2	TGTGCCAGCTCACCGTCAACAGGGGGTTGGTATGGCTACACCTTC	CASSPSTGGWYGYTF
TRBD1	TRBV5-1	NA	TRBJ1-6	TGCGCCAGCAAGGGACAGGGGGTCGATTCACCCCTCCACTTT	CASKGQGVDSPLHF
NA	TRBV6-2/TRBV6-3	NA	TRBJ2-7	TGTGCCAGCAGTCCGTTGGCGGTCGAGAGGCTTGATGGTTCCTACGAGCAGTACTTC	CASSPLAVERLDGSYEQYF
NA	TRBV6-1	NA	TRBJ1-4	TGTGCCAGCAGTGAAGCGGGGCAGACAAATGAAAAACTGTTTTTT	CASSEAGQTNEKLFF
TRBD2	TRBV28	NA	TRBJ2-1	TGTGCCAGCACCTCCTCCGGGACTAGCGGGAGCGGGTCCTACAATGAGCAGTTCTTC	CASTSSGTSGSGSYNEQFF
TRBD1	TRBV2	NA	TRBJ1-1	TGTGCCAGCAGGTTAGACAGGGGGCGGGCTGAAGCTTTCTTT	CASRLDRGRAEAFF
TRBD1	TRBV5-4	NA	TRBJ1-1	TGTGCCAGCAGCCAGGGGGAGGCTGAAGCTTTCTTT	CASSQGEAEAFF
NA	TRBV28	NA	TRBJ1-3	TGTGCCAGCAGTCCTACGGTGGGCAGGGTGGAAAACACCATATATTTT	CASSPTVGRVENTIYF
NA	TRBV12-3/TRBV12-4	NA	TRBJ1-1	TGTGCCAGCAGTCGACGGGAGAACACTGAAGCTTTCTTT	CASSRRENTEAFF
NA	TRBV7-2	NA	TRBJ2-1	TGTGCCAGCAGCGTCTGGCAAAACAATGAGCAGTTCTTC	CASSVWQNNEQFF
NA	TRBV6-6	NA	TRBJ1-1	TGTGCCAGCAGTCCACAGCCTAACACTGAAGCTTTCTTT	CASSPQPNTEAFF
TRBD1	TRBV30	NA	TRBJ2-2	TGTGCCTGGAGTATAGACAGGGGGATGTTAAACACCGGGGAGCTGTTTTTT	CAWSIDRGMLNTGELFF
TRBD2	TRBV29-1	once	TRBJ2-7	TGCAGCGTTGAAGGTAGCGGGCCCTACGAGCAGTACTTC	CSVEGSGPYEQYF
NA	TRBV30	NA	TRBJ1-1	TGTGCCTGGATCCTGTGGGGGGGGAGGGAAGCTTTCTTT	CAWILWGGREAFF
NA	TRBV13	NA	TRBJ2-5	TGTGCCAGCAGCTTAGTCGGGGAGACCCAGTACTTC	CASSLVGETQYF
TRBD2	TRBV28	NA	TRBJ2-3	TGTGCCAGCAGTCCGACCCAAACTAGCGGGAGGACAGATACGCAGTATTTT	CASSPTQTSGRTDTQYF
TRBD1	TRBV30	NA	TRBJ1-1	TGTGCCTGGAGTTCATACCGGGACAGGGGGAACTCTGAAGCTTTCTTT	CAWSSYRDRGNSEAFF
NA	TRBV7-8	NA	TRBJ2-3	TGTGCCAGCAGCTTATCGCTAGCAGCAGATACGCAGTATTTT	CASSLSLAADTQYF
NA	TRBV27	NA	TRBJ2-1	TGTGCCAGCAGTCCCTCTCTAGCAAATGAGCAGTTCTTC	CASSPSLANEQFF
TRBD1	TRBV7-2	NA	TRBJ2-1	TGTGCCAGCAGCTTAGAGGGACAGGTATACAATGAGCAGTTCTTC	CASSLEGQVYNEQFF
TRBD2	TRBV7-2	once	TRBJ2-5	TGTGCCTCCCTGGGAGGGGAGGAGACCCAGTACTTC	CASLGGEETQYF
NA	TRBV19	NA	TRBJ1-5	TGTGCCAGTAGTATCGGCCAGGGCTATAGCAATCAGCCCCAGCATTTT	CASSIGQGYSNQPQHF
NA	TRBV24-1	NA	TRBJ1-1	TGTGCCACCAGTGATGGACAGAACACTGAAGCTTTCTTT	CATSDGQNTEAFF
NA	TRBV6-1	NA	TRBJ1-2	TGTGCCAGCAGTGAACGGCCGAGGGATCCCTATGGCTACACCTTC	CASSERPRDPYGYTF
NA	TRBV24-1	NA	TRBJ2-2	TGTGCCACCAGTGACGCAGTAAACACCGGGGAGCTGTTTTTT	CATSDAVNTGELFF
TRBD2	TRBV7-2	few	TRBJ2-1	TGTGCCAGCAGCTTAGCGGGGCTGACTAGCGGGAGGGGGAATGAGCAGTTCTTC	CASSLAGLTSGRGNEQFF
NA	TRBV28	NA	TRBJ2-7	TGTGCCAGCGCGAGTGAGAGCTCCTACGAGCAGTACTTC	CASASESSYEQYF
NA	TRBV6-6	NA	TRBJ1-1	TGTGCCAGCAGTTACGCGGAGGTGAACACTGAAGCTTTCTTT	CASSYAEVNTEAFF
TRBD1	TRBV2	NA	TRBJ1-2	TGTGCCACCGAGCCGGGACAGCCCGTCAAGGGCTATGGCTACACCTTC	CATEPGQPVKGYGYTF